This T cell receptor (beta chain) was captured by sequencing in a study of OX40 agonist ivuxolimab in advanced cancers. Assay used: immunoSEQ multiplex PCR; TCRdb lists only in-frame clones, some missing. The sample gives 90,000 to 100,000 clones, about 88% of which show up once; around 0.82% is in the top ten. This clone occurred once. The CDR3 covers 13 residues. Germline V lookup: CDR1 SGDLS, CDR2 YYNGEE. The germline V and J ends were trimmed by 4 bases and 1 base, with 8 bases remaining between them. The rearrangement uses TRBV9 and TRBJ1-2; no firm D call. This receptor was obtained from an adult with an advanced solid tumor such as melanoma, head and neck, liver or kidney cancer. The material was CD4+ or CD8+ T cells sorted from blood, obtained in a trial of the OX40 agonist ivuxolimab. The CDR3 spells CASSQHLNYGYTF. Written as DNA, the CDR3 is TGTGCCAGCAGCCAACACCTTAACTATGGCTACACCTTC.